Shown below are 5 T cell receptor beta chains from a single sample sequenced in a study of spatial heterogeneity in lung cancer. Stated time point: blood at routine non-recurrence follow-up after resection. TCRdb fed the 5' RACE reads into MiXCR, producing one record per CDR3 protein. The sample yields roughly 32,000 distinct CDR3 sequences, about 10% seen once. The sample in question was PBMCs, obtained at follow-up. These receptors were obtained from a female donor with early-stage non-small cell lung cancer.

This clonotype came up a few times. The chain has TRBV7-9 and TRBJ2-2, with D possibly TRBD1 on 6 matching bases. CDR3 size: 19 residues. Germline V gives CDR1 SEHNR, CDR2 FQNEAQ (reference sequence). The V end lost 5 bases, the J end lost 7 bases, and 29 bases lay between the germline ends. CDR3 sequence: CASSRDRPGDNNKVGELFF. CDR3 bases: TGTGCCAGCAGCCGAGACCGTCCAGGGGATAATAACAAGGTCGGGGAGCTGTTTTTT.

This clonotype was seen ten or more times. This chain links TRBV12-3 or TRBV12-4 with TRBJ2-5, with 7 bases fitting TRBD2. The CDR3 covers 16 residues. With V trimmed by 3 bases and J by 5 bases, 12 bases remained unmatched. Written as DNA, the CDR3 is TGTGCCAGCAGTTTGGAGCGGGGTCCACCCTGGGAGACCCAGTACTTC. Protein sequence: CASSLERGPPWETQYF.

This chain connects TRBV28 to TRBJ1-5, with D hard to call. V was trimmed by 6 bases and J by 7 bases, leaving 10 bases between them. This CDR3 is 12 amino acids long. Germline CDR1 and CDR2: MDHEN and SYDVKM. The CDR3 loop reads CASRPGRQPQHF. DNA for the CDR3: TGTGCCAGCAGGCCAGGTAGACAGCCCCAGCATTTT.

This clonotype was observed a handful of times. This sequence joins TRBV5-1 and TRBJ2-1; possible D gene TRBD1, 5 bases. Trimming cost V 7 bases and J 0 bases, with 14 bases left between them. This CDR3 spans 15 amino acids. The germline CDR1 and CDR2 sequences are SGHRS and YFSETQ. In DNA, the CDR3 is TGCGCCAGCGCATTAGACAGACACTCCTACAATGAGCAGTTCTTC. Its translation: CASALDRHSYNEQFF.

This clonotype was observed many times. J is TRBJ1-6 and V is TRBV28; D gene ambiguous. CDR1 MDHEN and CDR2 SYDVKM come from the germline V gene. There are 12 residues in the CDR3. Trimming pared 5 bases from V and 10 bases from J, leaving 9 bases between. CDR3 sequence: CASSPSSSPLHF. Written as DNA, the CDR3 is TGTGCCAGCAGTCCCTCTTCCTCACCCCTCCACTTT.